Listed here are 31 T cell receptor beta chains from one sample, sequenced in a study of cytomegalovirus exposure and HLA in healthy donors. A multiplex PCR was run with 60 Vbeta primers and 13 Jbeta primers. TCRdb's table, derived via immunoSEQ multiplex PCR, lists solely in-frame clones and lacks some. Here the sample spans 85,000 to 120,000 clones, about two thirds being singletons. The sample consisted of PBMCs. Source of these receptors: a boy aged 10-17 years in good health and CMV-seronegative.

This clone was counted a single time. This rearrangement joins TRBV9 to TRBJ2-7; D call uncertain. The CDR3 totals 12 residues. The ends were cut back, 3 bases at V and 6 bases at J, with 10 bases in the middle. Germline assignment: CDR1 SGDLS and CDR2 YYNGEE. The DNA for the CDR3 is TGTGCCAGCAGCGCCCCTAAGAGCGAGCAGTACTTC. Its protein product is CASSAPKSEQYF.

CDR3 residues: CASTLTGGVEAFF. Here the CDR3 DNA reads TGTGCCAGCACCCTCACCGGGGGGGTGGAAGCTTTCTTT. The V gene is TRBV28, the J gene TRBJ1-1, with a weak D call TRBD1 (5 bases). Germline V gives CDR1 MDHEN, CDR2 SYDVKM. The CDR3 is 13 amino acids. V was pared by 7 bases and J by 8 bases, with 17 bases between.

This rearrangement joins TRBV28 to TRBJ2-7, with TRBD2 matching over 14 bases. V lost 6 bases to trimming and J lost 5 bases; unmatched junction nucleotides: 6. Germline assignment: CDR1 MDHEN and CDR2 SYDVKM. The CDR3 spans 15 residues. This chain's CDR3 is CASRPGTSGSHEQYF. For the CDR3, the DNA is TGTGCCAGCAGGCCCGGGACTAGCGGGAGCCACGAGCAGTACTTC. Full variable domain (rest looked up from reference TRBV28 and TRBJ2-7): DVKVTQSSRYLVKRTGEKVFLECVQDMDHENMFWYRQDPGLGLRLIYFSYDVKMKEKGDIPEGYSVSREKKERFSLILESASTNQTSMYLCASRPGTSGSHEQYFGPGTRLTVT.

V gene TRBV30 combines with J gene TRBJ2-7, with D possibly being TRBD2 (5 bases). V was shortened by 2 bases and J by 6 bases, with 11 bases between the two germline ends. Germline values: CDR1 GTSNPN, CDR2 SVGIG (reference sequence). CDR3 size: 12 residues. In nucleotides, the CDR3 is TGTGCCTGGAGTCTCGGACGGGGCGAGCAGTACTTC. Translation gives CAWSLGRGEQYF.

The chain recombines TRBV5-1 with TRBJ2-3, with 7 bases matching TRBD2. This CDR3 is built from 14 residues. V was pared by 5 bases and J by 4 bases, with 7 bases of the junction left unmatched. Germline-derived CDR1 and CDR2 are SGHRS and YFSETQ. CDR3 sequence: CASRGTSGADTQYF. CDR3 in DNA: TGCGCCAGCAGAGGGACCAGCGGGGCAGATACGCAGTATTTT.

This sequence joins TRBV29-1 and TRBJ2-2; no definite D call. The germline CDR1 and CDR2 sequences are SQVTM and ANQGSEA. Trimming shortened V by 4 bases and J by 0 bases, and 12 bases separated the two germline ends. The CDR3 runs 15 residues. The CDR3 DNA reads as TGCAGCGTTGCCAGGTCCCGCGCGAACACCGGGGAGCTGTTTTTT. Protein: CSVARSRANTGELFF.

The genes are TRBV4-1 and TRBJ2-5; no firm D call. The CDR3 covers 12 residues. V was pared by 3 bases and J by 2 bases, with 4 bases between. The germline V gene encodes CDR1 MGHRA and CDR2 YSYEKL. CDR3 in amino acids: CASSHIQETQYF. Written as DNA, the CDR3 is TGCGCCAGCAGCCATATACAAGAGACCCAGTACTTC.

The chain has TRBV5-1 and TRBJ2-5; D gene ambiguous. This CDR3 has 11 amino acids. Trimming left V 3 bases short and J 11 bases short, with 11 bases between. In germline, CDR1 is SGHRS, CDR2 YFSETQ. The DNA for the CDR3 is TGCGCCAGCAGCTCTGATATGGAGCAGTACTTC. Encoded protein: CASSSDMEQYF. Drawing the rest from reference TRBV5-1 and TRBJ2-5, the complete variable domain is KAGVTQTPRYLIKTRGQQVTLSCSPISGHRSVSWYQQTPGQGLQFLFEYFSETQRNKGNFPGRFSGRQFSNSRSEMNVSTLELGDSALYLCASSSDMEQYFGPGTRLLVL.

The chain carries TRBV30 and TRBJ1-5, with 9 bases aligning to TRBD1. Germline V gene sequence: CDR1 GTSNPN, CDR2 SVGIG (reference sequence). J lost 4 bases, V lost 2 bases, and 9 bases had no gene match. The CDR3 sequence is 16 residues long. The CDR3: CAWSPGTGFGNQPQHF. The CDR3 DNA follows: TGTGCCTGGAGTCCCGGGACAGGGTTTGGGAATCAGCCCCAGCATTTT.

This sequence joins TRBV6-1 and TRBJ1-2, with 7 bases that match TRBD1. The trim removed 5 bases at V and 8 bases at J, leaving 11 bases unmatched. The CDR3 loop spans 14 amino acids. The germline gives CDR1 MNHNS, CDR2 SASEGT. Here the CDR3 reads CASSPSQGVHGYTF. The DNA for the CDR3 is TGTGCCAGCAGTCCATCGCAGGGGGTACACGGCTACACCTTC.

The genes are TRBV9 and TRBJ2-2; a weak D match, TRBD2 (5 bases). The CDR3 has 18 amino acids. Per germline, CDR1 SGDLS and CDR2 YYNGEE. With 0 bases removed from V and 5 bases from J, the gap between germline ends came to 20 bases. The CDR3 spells CASSVESLAGRGTGELFF. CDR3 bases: TGTGCCAGCAGCGTAGAAAGTCTAGCCGGGCGTGGGACCGGGGAGCTGTTTTTT.

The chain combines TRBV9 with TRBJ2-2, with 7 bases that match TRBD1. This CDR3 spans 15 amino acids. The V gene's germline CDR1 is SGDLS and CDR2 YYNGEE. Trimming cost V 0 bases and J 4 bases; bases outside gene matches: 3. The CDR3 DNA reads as TGTGCCAGCAGCGTAGCCGGGACAGCCACCGGGGAGCTGTTTTTT. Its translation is CASSVAGTATGELFF.

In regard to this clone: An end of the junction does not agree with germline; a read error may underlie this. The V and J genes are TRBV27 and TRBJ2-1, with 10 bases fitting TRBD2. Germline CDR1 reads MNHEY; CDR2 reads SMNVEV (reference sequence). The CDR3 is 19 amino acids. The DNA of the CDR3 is TGTGCCAGCCGTTTAGGGGGTTGGGAGGGACTAGCGCTATACAATGAGCAGTTCTTC. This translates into CASRLGGWEGLALYNEQFF.

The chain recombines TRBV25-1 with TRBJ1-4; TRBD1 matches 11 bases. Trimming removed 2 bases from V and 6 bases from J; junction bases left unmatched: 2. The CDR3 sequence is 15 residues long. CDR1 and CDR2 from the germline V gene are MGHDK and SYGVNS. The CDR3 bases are TGTGCCAGCAGTGAAGGACAGGGGGCTTATGAAAAACTGTTTTTT. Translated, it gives CASSEGQGAYEKLFF.

CDR3: CASSPLQLSGGHPSYEQYF. CDR3 DNA: TGCGCCAGCAGCCCCCTCCAACTTTCGGGAGGGCACCCCTCCTACGAGCAGTACTTC. V usage is TRBV4-3 and J usage is TRBJ2-7, with 8 bases fitting TRBD2. CDR1 and CDR2 from the germline V gene are LGHNA and YSLEER. J lost 0 bases, V lost 4 bases, and 17 bases had no gene match. The CDR3 runs 19 residues.

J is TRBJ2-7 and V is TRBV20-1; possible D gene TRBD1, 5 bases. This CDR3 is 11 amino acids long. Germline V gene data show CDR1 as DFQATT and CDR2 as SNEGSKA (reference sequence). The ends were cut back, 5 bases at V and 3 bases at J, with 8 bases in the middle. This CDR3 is CSAAGNYEQYF. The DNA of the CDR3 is TGCAGTGCTGCAGGGAACTACGAGCAGTACTTC.

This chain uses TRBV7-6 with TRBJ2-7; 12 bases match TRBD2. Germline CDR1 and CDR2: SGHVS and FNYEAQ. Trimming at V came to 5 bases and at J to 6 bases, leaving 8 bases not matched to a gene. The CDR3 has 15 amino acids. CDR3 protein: CASSPARTSGTEQYF. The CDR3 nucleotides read TGTGCCAGCAGCCCCGCCCGGACTAGCGGGACCGAGCAGTACTTC.

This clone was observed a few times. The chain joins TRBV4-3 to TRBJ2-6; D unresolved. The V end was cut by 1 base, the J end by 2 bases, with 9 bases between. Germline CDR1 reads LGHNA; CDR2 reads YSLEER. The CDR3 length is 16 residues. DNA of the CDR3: TGCGCCAGCAGCCAAGTGAGGCACGCTGGGGCCAACGTCCTGACTTTC. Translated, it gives CASSQVRHAGANVLTF.

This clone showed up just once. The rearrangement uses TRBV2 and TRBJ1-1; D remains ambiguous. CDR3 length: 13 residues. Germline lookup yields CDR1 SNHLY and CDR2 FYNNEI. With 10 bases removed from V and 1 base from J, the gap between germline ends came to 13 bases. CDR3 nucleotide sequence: TGTGCCACCCTGTATAGCCCGAACACTGAAGCTTTCTTT. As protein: CATLYSPNTEAFF. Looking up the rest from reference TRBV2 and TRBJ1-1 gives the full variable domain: EPEVTQTPSHQVTQMGQEVILRCVPISNHLYFYWYRQILGQKVEFLVSFYNNEISEKSEIFDDQFSVERPDGSNFTLKIRSTKLEDSAMYFCATLYSPNTEAFFGQGTRLTVV.

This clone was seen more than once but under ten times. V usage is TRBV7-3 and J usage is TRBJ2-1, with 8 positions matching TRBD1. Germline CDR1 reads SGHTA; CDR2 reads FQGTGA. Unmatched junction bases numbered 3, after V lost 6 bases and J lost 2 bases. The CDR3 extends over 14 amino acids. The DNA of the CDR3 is TGTGCCAGCAGAGACAGGGGAGCCTACAATGAGCAGTTCTTC. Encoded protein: CASRDRGAYNEQFF.

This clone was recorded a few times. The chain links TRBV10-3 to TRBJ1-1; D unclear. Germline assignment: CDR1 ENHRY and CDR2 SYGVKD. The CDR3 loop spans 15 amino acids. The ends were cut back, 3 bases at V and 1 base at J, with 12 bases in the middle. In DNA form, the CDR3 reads TGTGCCATCAGTGACCCTTCGTACAGGAACACTGAAGCTTTCTTT. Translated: CAISDPSYRNTEAFF.

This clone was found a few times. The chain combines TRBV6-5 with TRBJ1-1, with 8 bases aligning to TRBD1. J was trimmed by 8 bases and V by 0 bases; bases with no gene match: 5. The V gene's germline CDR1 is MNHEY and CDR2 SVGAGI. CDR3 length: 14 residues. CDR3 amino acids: CASSYSRDRREAFF. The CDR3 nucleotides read TGTGCCAGCAGTTACTCCCGGGACAGGAGGGAAGCTTTCTTT.

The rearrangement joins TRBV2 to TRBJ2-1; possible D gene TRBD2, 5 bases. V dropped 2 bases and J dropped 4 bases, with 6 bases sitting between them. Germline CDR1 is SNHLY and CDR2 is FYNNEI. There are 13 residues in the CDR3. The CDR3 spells CASSERTYNEQFF. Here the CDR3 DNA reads TGTGCCAGCAGTGAACGGACTTACAATGAGCAGTTCTTC.

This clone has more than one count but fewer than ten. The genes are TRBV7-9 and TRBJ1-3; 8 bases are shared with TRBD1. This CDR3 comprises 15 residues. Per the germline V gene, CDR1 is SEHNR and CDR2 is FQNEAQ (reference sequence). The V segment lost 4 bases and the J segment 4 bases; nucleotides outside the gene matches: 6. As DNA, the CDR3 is TGTGCCAGCAGCTCCCGGGACAGGCCAGGAAACACCATATATTTT. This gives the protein CASSSRDRPGNTIYF.

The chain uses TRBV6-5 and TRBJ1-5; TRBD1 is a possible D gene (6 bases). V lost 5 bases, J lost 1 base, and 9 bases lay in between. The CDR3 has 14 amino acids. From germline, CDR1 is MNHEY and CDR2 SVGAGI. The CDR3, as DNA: TGTGCCAGCAGTCGGACAGAGAGCAATCAGCCCCAGCATTTT. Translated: CASSRTESNQPQHF.

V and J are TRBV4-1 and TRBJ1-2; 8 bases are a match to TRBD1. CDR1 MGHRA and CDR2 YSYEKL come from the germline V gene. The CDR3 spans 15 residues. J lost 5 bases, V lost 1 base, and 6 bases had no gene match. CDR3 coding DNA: TGCGCCAGCAGCCAAGGGGCCAGGGGGCAATATGGCTACACCTTC. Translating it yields CASSQGARGQYGYTF.

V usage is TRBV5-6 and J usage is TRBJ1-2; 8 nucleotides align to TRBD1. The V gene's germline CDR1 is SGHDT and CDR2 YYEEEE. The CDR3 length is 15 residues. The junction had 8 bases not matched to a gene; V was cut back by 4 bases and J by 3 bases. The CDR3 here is CASSGGPGGYYGYTF. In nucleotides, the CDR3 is TGTGCCAGCAGCGGTGGCCCAGGGGGCTACTATGGCTACACCTTC.

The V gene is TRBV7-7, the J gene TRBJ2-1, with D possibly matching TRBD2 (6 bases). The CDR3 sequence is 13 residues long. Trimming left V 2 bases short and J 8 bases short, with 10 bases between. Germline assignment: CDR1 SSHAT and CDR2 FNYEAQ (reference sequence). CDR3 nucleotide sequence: TGTGCCAGCAGCTTAAGGCGGGGCGATGAGCAGTTCTTC. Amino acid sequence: CASSLRRGDEQFF.

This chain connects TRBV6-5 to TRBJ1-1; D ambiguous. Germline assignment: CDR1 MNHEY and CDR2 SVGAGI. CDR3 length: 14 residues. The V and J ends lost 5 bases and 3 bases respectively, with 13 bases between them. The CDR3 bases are TGTGCCAGCAGTCGACTGAAAGAGGACACTGAAGCTTTCTTT. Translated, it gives CASSRLKEDTEAFF.

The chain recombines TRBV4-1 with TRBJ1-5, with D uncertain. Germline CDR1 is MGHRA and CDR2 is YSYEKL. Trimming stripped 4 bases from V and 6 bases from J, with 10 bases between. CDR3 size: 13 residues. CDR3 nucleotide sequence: TGCGCCAGCAGCCGTTTAGTGTTTCAGCCCCAGCATTTT. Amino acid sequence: CASSRLVFQPQHF.

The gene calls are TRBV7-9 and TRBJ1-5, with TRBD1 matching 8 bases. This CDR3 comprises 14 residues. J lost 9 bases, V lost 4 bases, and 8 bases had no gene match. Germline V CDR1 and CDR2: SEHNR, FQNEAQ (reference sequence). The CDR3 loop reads CASSYPGQARPQHF. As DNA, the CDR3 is TGTGCCAGCAGCTATCCGGGACAGGCGAGGCCCCAGCATTTT. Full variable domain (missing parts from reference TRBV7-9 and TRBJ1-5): DTGVSQNPRHKITKRGQNVTFRCDPISEHNRLYWYRQTLGQGPEFLTYFQNEAQLEKSRLLSDRFSAERPKGSFSTLEIQRTEQGDSAMYLCASSYPGQARPQHFGDGTRLSIL.